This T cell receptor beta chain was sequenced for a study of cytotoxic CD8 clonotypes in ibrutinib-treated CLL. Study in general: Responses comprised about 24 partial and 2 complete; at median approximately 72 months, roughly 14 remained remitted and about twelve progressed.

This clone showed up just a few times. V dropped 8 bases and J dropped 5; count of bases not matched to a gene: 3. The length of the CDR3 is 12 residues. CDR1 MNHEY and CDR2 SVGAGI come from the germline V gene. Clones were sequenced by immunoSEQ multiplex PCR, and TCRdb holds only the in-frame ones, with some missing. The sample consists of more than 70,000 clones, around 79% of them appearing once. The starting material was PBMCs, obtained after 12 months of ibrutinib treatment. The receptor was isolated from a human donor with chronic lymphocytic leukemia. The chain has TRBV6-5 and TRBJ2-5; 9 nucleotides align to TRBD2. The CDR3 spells CASRSGSETQYF. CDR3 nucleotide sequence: TGTGCCAGCCGTAGCGGGAGTGAGACCCAGTACTTC.